The 27 T cell receptor beta chains given below trace back to one sample, sequenced in a study of T cell changes during pregnancy in multiple sclerosis. The method was immunoSEQ multiplex PCR; TCRdb's version includes in-frame clones alone and lacks a portion of them. The sample yields tens of thousands of clones, about 90% seen once. The material sequenced was CD4+ T cells from peripheral blood mononuclear cells, taken in the third trimester of pregnancy. The receptors shown here come from a female donor with multiple sclerosis, enrolled in a pregnancy study.

This chain uses TRBV18 with TRBJ1-3; D is undetermined. Germline V gene data show CDR1 as KGHSH and CDR2 as LQKENI. Trimming took off 0 bases at V and 0 bases at J, with 6 bases between the two ends. The CDR3 consists of 15 residues. The CDR3 protein is CASSPPGVSGNTIYF. CDR3 coding DNA: TGTGCCAGCTCACCACCGGGAGTCTCTGGAAACACCATATATTTT.

This chain joins TRBV19 and TRBJ1-2; 10 bases map to TRBD1. Germline loops: CDR1 LNHDA, CDR2 SQIVND (reference sequence). Trimming took 6 bases from V and 6 from J; bases not matched to a gene: 16. This CDR3 spans 17 amino acids. This CDR3 is CASRGQGTTLGEDGYTF. The CDR3 nucleotides read TGTGCCAGTAGGGGACAGGGGACAACGTTGGGGGAAGATGGCTACACCTTC. The full variable domain, its missing parts supplied by reference TRBV19 and TRBJ1-2, is DGGITQSPKYLFRKEGQNVTLSCEQNLNHDAMYWYRQDPGQGLRLIYYSQIVNDFQKGDIAEGYSVSREKKESFPLTVTSAQKNPTAFYLCASRGQGTTLGEDGYTFGSGTRLTVV.

This clone showed up just once. This chain uses TRBV6-1 with TRBJ1-4; weak D call: TRBD1 (6 bases). Between the trimmed V and J ends, which lost 2 bases and 4 bases, there was a span of 14 bases. The germline CDR1 and CDR2 sequences are MNHNS and SASEGT. The CDR3 is made up of 16 amino acids. CDR3 residues: CASSETGQHYNEKLFF. In DNA form, the CDR3 reads TGTGCCAGCAGTGAAACAGGACAGCATTATAATGAAAAACTGTTTTTT.

The rearrangement uses TRBV5-1 and TRBJ2-1; 13 nucleotides agree with TRBD2. This CDR3 comprises 17 residues. V trimming: 5 bases; J trimming: 0 bases; junction bases outside the gene matches: 5. In germline, CDR1 is SGHRS, CDR2 YFSETQ. DNA of the CDR3: TGCGCCAGCAGTCGGACTAGCGGGGGTTCCTCCTACAATGAGCAGTTCTTC. This codes for CASSRTSGGSSYNEQFF. The entire variable domain, with the rest obtained from reference TRBV5-1 and TRBJ2-1, is as follows: KAGVTQTPRYLIKTRGQQVTLSCSPISGHRSVSWYQQTPGQGLQFLFEYFSETQRNKGNFPGRFSGRQFSNSRSEMNVSTLELGDSALYLCASSRTSGGSSYNEQFFGPGTRLTVL.

The V call is TRBV7-2, the J call TRBJ2-3, with a possible D match to TRBD2 (5 bases). Trimming took off 5 bases at V and 2 bases at J, with 11 bases between the two ends. There are 14 residues in the CDR3. In germline, CDR1 is SGHTA, CDR2 FQGNSA. CDR3 nucleotides: TGTGCCAGCAGCCTAGGACTCAACACAGATACGCAGTATTTT. Amino acid sequence: CASSLGLNTDTQYF.

The genes are TRBV10-3 and TRBJ2-7; maybe TRBD2 (6 bases). The length of the CDR3 is 15 residues. Germline V gene data show CDR1 as ENHRY and CDR2 as SYGVKD. Trimming pared 0 bases from V and 2 bases from J, leaving 11 bases between. The CDR3 sequence is CAISESGGATYEQYF. The CDR3, as DNA: TGTGCCATCAGTGAGTCCGGGGGAGCCACCTACGAGCAGTACTTC.

The chain has TRBV30 and TRBJ2-5; 9 positions match TRBD1. This CDR3 has 17 residues. The germline V gene encodes CDR1 GTSNPN and CDR2 SVGIG (reference sequence). With 0 bases clipped from V and 1 base from J, the junction kept 9 bases outside the gene matches. The CDR3 sequence: CAWSVLGGQGGQETQYF. In DNA form, the CDR3 reads TGTGCCTGGAGTGTACTAGGGGGACAGGGAGGCCAAGAGACCCAGTACTTC. Looking up the rest from reference TRBV30 and TRBJ2-5 gives the full variable domain: SQTIHQWPATLVQPVGSPLSLECTVEGTSNPNLYWYRQAAGRGLQLLFYSVGIGQISSEVPQNLSASRPQDRQFILSSKKLLLSDSGFYLCAWSVLGGQGGQETQYFGPGTRLLVL.

This rearrangement joins TRBV27 to TRBJ2-3, with 8 bases lining up with TRBD2. J lost 4 bases, V lost 2 bases, and 2 bases had no gene match. This CDR3 has 14 residues. Germline V gives CDR1 MNHEY, CDR2 SMNVEV (reference sequence). CDR3 amino acids: CASSLGTRSDTQYF. CDR3 bases: TGTGCCAGCAGTTTAGGGACTAGATCAGATACGCAGTATTTT.

The chain employs TRBV9 and TRBJ1-2; TRBD1 matches at 7 bases. V gave up 4 bases and J gave up 8 bases; unmatched junction bases: 11. Germline V CDR1 and CDR2: SGDLS, YYNGEE. The CDR3 runs 14 residues. This chain's CDR3 is CASSFRQGDAGYTF. DNA of the CDR3: TGTGCCAGCAGCTTCAGACAGGGCGACGCGGGCTACACCTTC. Full variable domain (rest looked up from reference TRBV9 and TRBJ1-2): DSGVTQTPKHLITATGQRVTLRCSPRSGDLSVYWYQQSLDQGLQFLIQYYNGEERAKGNILERFSAQQFPDLHSELNLSSLELGDSALYFCASSFRQGDAGYTFGSGTRLTVV.

The V and J genes are TRBV6-1 and TRBJ2-7, with 9 bases matching TRBD2. The V gene end was trimmed by 7 bases and the J gene end by 2 bases; junction bases not matched to a gene: 3. Per the germline V gene, CDR1 is MNHNS and CDR2 is SASEGT. The CDR3 length is 13 residues. CDR3 DNA: TGTGCCAGCACACTAGCGGGCACCTACGAGCAGTACTTC. Translated: CASTLAGTYEQYF.

This chain connects TRBV11-2 to TRBJ2-2; no firm D call. This CDR3 is built from 15 residues. CDR1 and CDR2 from the germline V gene are SGHAT and FQNNGV. Trimming took off 3 bases at V and 5 bases at J, with 13 bases between the two ends. CDR3: CASSFADSGTGELFF. In DNA form, the CDR3 reads TGTGCCAGCAGCTTTGCCGATTCGGGTACCGGGGAGCTGTTTTTT.

The genes are TRBV7-9 and TRBJ1-2; D uncertain. The germline CDR1 and CDR2 sequences are SEHNR and FQNEAQ (reference sequence). V lost 5 bases and J lost 4, with 23 bases in between. CDR3 length: 17 amino acids. The CDR3, as DNA: TGTGCCAGCAGCCTAATCCGTATGCTTAGTGGAGGCTATGGCTACACCTTC. The encoded protein is CASSLIRMLSGGYGYTF.

This chain joins TRBV5-1 and TRBJ1-1, with a weak D call TRBD1 (5 bases). The length of the CDR3 is 17 residues. The ends were cut back, 0 bases at V and 0 bases at J, with 15 bases in the middle. Germline assignment: CDR1 SGHRS and CDR2 YFSETQ. CDR3 coding DNA: TGCGCCAGCAGCTTGGACCCAGGGTTGTCCCTGAACACTGAAGCTTTCTTT. Translated, it gives CASSLDPGLSLNTEAFF.

The chain links TRBV7-2 to TRBJ2-3; TRBD2 is a possible D gene (6 bases). The CDR3 has 13 amino acids. The germline gives CDR1 SGHTA, CDR2 FQGNSA. Trimming removed 2 bases from V and 6 bases from J, with 9 bases in between. CDR3 DNA sequence: TGTGCCAGCAGCTTAACTAGCTGGGATACGCAGTATTTT. Translating it yields CASSLTSWDTQYF.

This clone came up once. V and J are TRBV5-4 and TRBJ2-2, with D possibly matching TRBD1 (5 bases). The V gene lost 8 bases and the J gene lost 6 bases, with 14 bases spanning the gap. Germline CDR1 and CDR2: SGHNT and YYREEE (reference sequence). The CDR3 totals 13 residues. The CDR3 is CASNNQGSGELFF. CDR3 DNA: TGTGCCAGTAATAACCAGGGATCCGGGGAGCTGTTTTTT.

The V and J genes are TRBV19 and TRBJ1-4, with 7 nucleotides matching TRBD1. The length of the CDR3 is 14 residues. The germline V gene encodes CDR1 LNHDA and CDR2 SQIVND (reference sequence). The V gene end was trimmed by 6 bases and the J gene end by 5 bases; junction bases not matched to a gene: 6. The CDR3: CASRPRGKNEKLFF. The CDR3 DNA reads TGTGCCAGTAGGCCCAGGGGGAAAAATGAAAAACTGTTTTTT.

In its sample, this clone was seen once. The V call is TRBV7-8, the J call TRBJ2-5; tentatively, D is TRBD1 (5 bases). CDR1 is SGHVS, CDR2 FQNEAQ, per germline. The V end lost 1 base, the J end lost 4 bases, and 22 bases lay between the germline ends. The CDR3 has 18 amino acids. CDR3 coding DNA: TGTGCCAGCAGCTTAGGATTTATGGGGCAGGCCGCCAGAGAGACCCAGTACTTC. This sequence encodes CASSLGFMGQAARETQYF.

A single count supports this clone. The gene calls are TRBV7-2 and TRBJ2-5; 9 positions agree with TRBD1. There are 16 residues in the CDR3. The germline V gene encodes CDR1 SGHTA and CDR2 FQGNSA. V was pared by 2 bases and J by 1 base, with 5 bases of the junction left unmatched. CDR3 protein: CASSLNRGLLQETQYF. As DNA, the CDR3 is TGTGCCAGCAGCTTAAACAGGGGGCTTCTCCAAGAGACCCAGTACTTC.

In this sample, this clone turned up once. The V gene is TRBV6-5, the J gene TRBJ1-3; perhaps TRBD1 as D (6 bases). The germline V gene encodes CDR1 MNHEY and CDR2 SVGAGI. The CDR3 spans 16 residues. The V end lost 4 bases, the J end lost 4 bases, and 17 bases lay between the germline ends. The CDR3 DNA is TGTGCCAGCAGTTTAACCGGGACATTAAGAGGAAACACCATATATTTT. Translation: CASSLTGTLRGNTIYF.

The gene calls are TRBV12-5 and TRBJ1-1; 8 positions agree with TRBD1. Germline V lookup: CDR1 LGHNT, CDR2 FRNRAP. The CDR3 length is 15 residues. V dropped 4 bases and J dropped 4; count of bases not matched to a gene: 8. The CDR3 loop is CASGSSGGASTEAFF. CDR3 bases: TGTGCTAGTGGTTCCTCAGGGGGCGCGAGCACTGAAGCTTTCTTT.

CDR3 loop: CASSESRPSSNEKLFF. The CDR3 region has the DNA TGTGCCAGCAGTGAATCCAGGCCCTCATCTAATGAAAAACTGTTTTTT. The chain employs TRBV25-1 and TRBJ1-4; D unresolved. V dropped 1 base and J dropped 3 bases, with 12 bases sitting between them. The CDR3 consists of 16 residues. In germline, CDR1 is MGHDK, CDR2 SYGVNS.

The V and J genes are TRBV5-1 and TRBJ1-1, with 7 bases lining up with TRBD1. CDR1 and CDR2 (germline): SGHRS, YFSETQ. The V segment lost 5 bases and the J segment 6 bases; nucleotides outside the gene matches: 10. This CDR3 spans 14 amino acids. The CDR3 is CASRYTGERAEAFF. Here the CDR3 DNA reads TGCGCCAGCAGATATACAGGGGAGCGGGCTGAAGCTTTCTTT. Combining the CDR3 with reference TRBV5-1 and TRBJ1-1 gives the whole variable domain KAGVTQTPRYLIKTRGQQVTLSCSPISGHRSVSWYQQTPGQGLQFLFEYFSETQRNKGNFPGRFSGRQFSNSRSEMNVSTLELGDSALYLCASRYTGERAEAFFGQGTRLTVV.

The chain combines TRBV7-6 with TRBJ1-4, with 8 bases that match TRBD1. J gave up 2 bases and V 5 bases, and 10 bases lay outside the gene matches. CDR3 length equals 17 residues. Germline loops: CDR1 SGHVS, CDR2 FNYEAQ. The CDR3 DNA reads TGTGCCAGCAGCGAACGGACAGGGAAGGGTACTAATGAAAAACTGTTTTTT. This gives the protein CASSERTGKGTNEKLFF. Full variable domain (rest looked up from reference TRBV7-6 and TRBJ1-4): GAGVSQSPRYKVTKRGQDVALRCDPISGHVSLYWYRQALGQGPEFLTYFNYEAQQDKSGLPNDRFSAERPEGSISTLTIQRTEQRDSAMYRCASSERTGKGTNEKLFFGSGTQLSVL.

J is TRBJ2-3 and V is TRBV2; no clear D gene. The CDR3 runs 11 residues. Trimming pared 5 bases from V and 7 bases from J, leaving 7 bases between. Per the germline V gene, CDR1 is SNHLY and CDR2 is FYNNEI. In nucleotides, the CDR3 is TGTGCCAGCAGTAGTCAGTATACGCAGTATTTT. It yields the protein CASSSQYTQYF. The full variable domain, completed using reference TRBV2 and TRBJ2-3, is EPEVTQTPSHQVTQMGQEVILRCVPISNHLYFYWYRQILGQKVEFLVSFYNNEISEKSEIFDDQFSVERPDGSNFTLKIRSTKLEDSAMYFCASSSQYTQYFGPGTRLTVL.

This rearrangement joins TRBV7-9 to TRBJ2-3; 10 nucleotides match TRBD2. The germline CDR1 and CDR2 sequences are SEHNR and FQNEAQ (reference sequence). The CDR3 consists of 18 residues. V lost 1 base to trimming and J lost 0 bases; unmatched junction nucleotides: 7. This chain's CDR3 is CASSLGSGGPTSTDTQYF. The DNA of the CDR3 is TGTGCCAGCAGCTTAGGTAGCGGGGGGCCGACTAGCACAGATACGCAGTATTTT.

This chain joins TRBV6-5 and TRBJ1-1; TRBD1 matches 10 bases. V was pared by 6 bases and J by 4 bases, with 5 bases of the junction left unmatched. There are 14 residues in the CDR3. CDR1 is MNHEY, CDR2 SVGAGI, per germline. The CDR3 region has the DNA TGTGCCAGCAGATCCGGGACAGGGGTCACTGAAGCTTTCTTT. It translates to CASRSGTGVTEAFF.

The CDR3 loop is CASSGTRQGTAFF. The CDR3 DNA follows: TGTGCCAGCTCTGGGACCCGACAGGGAACAGCTTTCTTT. This rearrangement joins TRBV14 to TRBJ1-1; 7 nucleotides match TRBD1. V trimming: 8 bases; J trimming: 10 bases; junction bases outside the gene matches: 13. The CDR3 extends over 13 amino acids. Germline assignment: CDR1 SGHDN and CDR2 FVKESK.